Detailed here is one TCR beta chain. Its antigen is unknown. No qualities accompany the bases; no much larger clone lies one base away. Germline trimming: 2 bases from V, 4 bases from J; junction bases outside gene matches: 4. The CDR3 spans 15 residues, from the cysteine through the phenylalanine. The read is trimmed to its CDR3 DNA, 45 bases read in frame from base 1. As encoded in the germline V gene, CDR1 is SGHRS while CDR2 is YFSETQ. In total, just over 650 healthy bone marrow donors made up the cohort. At the time of sampling, all cohort members were nominally healthy, though unrecorded immune exposures were likely present. The donor tested CMV seronegative, placing the donor among the approximately 360 seronegative members of the cohort. Each donor provided a peripheral blood sample, and peripheral blood mononuclear cells were used for TCR beta sequencing. Genomic DNA was extracted from the blood cell samples with the Qiagen DNeasy Blood Extraction Kit.

This entry belongs to a study of cytomegalovirus exposure and HLA in healthy donors (dated by TCRdb to 2016 to 2017). Background for the entire study: An earlier analysis of around 600 of the donors reported 250 to 350 Gb of sequence data and roughly 100 million unique TCR beta sequences from about 180 million T cells. Approximately 300 gigabases of sequencing data and around 85 million unique TCR sequences made up an early release that covered 640 HLA-typed donors. Of the 398 genotyped donors, around 81% fell in the genetic ancestry cluster associated with self-reported Caucasian donors. The study aimed to test whether cataloging public T cell receptors could reveal signatures of past pathogen exposure. The study used immunosequencing to profile the T cell repertoires of 600 to 850 subjects and linked those repertoires to cytomegalovirus serostatus. A separate validation cohort of roughly 120 different subjects was used in addition to the approximately 670-subject first cohort. High-throughput TCR immunosequencing, statistical association of individual TCRs with disease status, and machine learning were combined to predict cytomegalovirus infection status. To study patterns of TCR occurrence, a later analysis re-analyzed previously published TCR beta repertoires from 550 to 800 donors and added high-resolution HLA genotyping. Rather than using new phenotypic data, the later analysis identified candidate immune exposures from TCR beta sequences and from how often those sequences occurred across donors. To decide whether each TCR beta V gene segment behaved as functional or pseudogenic, an earlier analysis of nearly 600 of the donors relied on high-throughput TCR beta sequencing. Donor age, sex, ethnicity and CMV serostatus were collected together with the repertoire data. Genome-wide SNP genotypes for about 65% of the roughly 670 donors were used in a later genetic analysis, which treated that subset as a discovery cohort. All discovery cohort repertoires had been generated on a single sequencing platform. Both class I and class II loci were covered by HLA typing, at four-digit resolution. Typing coverage differed by locus: A, B, C, DRB1 and DQB1 were typed in roughly 620-630 donors, DQA1 in 522, DPA1 in roughly 590, and DPB1 in approximately 450. Because of strong linkage in the cohort, a handful of DR-DQ haplotypes were treated as single units for association and clustering. Across approximately 420 genotyped donors of the cohort, an average of approximately 220,000 unique TCR beta nucleotide sequences per donor were sequenced, and approximately 19% of those sequences were non-productive. The study at large found these results: A later genetic analysis associated a missense DCLRE1C variant with V-gene and J-gene trimming of TCR beta chains, and an independent cohort replicated the association. A total of 150 or so TCR beta chains were listed by the study as associated with cytomegalovirus. In vitro tests confirmed that a few of the cytomegalovirus-associated TCR beta chains recognize cytomegalovirus antigens. Because counts were too low, some 17 rarely observed V segments, including chromosome 9 orphons, were excluded from the earlier analysis of 587 of the donors. In a later analysis, several top co-occurrence clusters were reported to appear linked to parvovirus B19, influenza, CMV and Epstein-Barr virus. A further reported finding was that TCR beta sequences accurately predicted the HLA-A and HLA-B alleles for most subjects in the first cohort. A later analysis found that TCR association rates varied across HLA loci, with DRB1 alleles showing the most associated TCRs and HLA-C alleles the fewest. A later analysis found that HLA-associated TCR beta chains were more clonally expanded and had lower generation probabilities than equally common non-associated chains. According to a later analysis, most CMV-associated TCR beta chains appeared to be HLA-restricted, and the HLA associations seemed to be driven largely by CMV exposure. Presence/absence analyses assumed roughly uniform sequencing depth across donors, an assumption that may not hold. An earlier analysis of approximately 570 of the donors showed that most TCR beta V segments appeared in productive rearrangements either about 87% or about 30% of the time, which broadly matched IMGT annotations. Correlated functional status among segregating V segments might reflect linkage disequilibrium, but an unknown experimental factor could not be ruled out. The authors suggested that the approach could potentially be generalized to other disease states and immunological phenotypes. Strong co-occurrence of HLA alleles, especially DR and DQ, made assigning TCR associations to individual alleles difficult. The only immune exposure information available for the cohort was CMV serostatus. In this cohort, only TCR beta chains were sequenced, and detectable features were limited by the absence of alpha or paired-chain data. The 87-base-pair reads could not distinguish some IMGT-functional V segments, including TRBV6-2 and TRBV6-3, so those segments were excluded. The sequencing pipeline was judged likely to have produced a cluster of highly shared sequence variants as a technical artifact. While some public TCRs were present in many individuals, most TCR sequences turned up only very rarely across donors. Specific HLA alleles were associated with around 18,000 TCR beta sequences at a false discovery rate of 0.05 in a later analysis. Cytomegalovirus status was reported to be diagnosed by the classifier with high specificity and sensitivity in both the original and validation cohorts. A later genetic analysis reported fewer N-insertions in productive TCRs among donors in an Asian-associated ancestry cluster than the roughly 690-donor mean. Because HLA typing was missing for some donors at each locus, association tests included only the typed subset.

Libraries were prepared through the immunoSEQ multiplex PCR assay. For the multiplex PCR, a mixture combining 60 forward primers for TCR Vbeta segments and 13 reverse primers for TCR Jbeta segments was used. The CDR3 region of rearranged TCR beta genes was amplified from genomic DNA with a multiplex PCR assay. The Illumina HiSeq System was used to sequence the amplified TCR beta libraries as 87-base-pair reads. In the original analysis: A later analysis tallied roughly 78 million unique TCR beta chains across the 666 repertoires, and about 10 million of those chains were shared by two or more donors. Raw reads were error-corrected and collapsed into unique sequences with a nearest-neighbor algorithm that merged closely related sequences to remove PCR and sequencing errors. V, D and J gene segments were assigned by aligning CDR3 sequences to IMGT reference sequences. Each retained sequence needed at least a six-nucleotide match to both a V gene segment and a J gene segment. A rearrangement counted as productive if the CDR3 had no stop codons and remained in frame with V and J, and every other rearrangement counted as non-productive. CDR3 was defined according to IMGT convention as the region running from the second conserved V-encoded cysteine to the conserved J-encoded phenylalanine. In an earlier analysis of more than 550 of the donors, sequences lacking an unambiguous match to a single V gene segment were excluded. An earlier analysis of 587 of the donors called V segments functional above 56.7% productive rearrangements and segregating when the between-donor standard deviation exceeded 5%. A statistical classification framework was built for diagnosing cytomegalovirus status from the catalog of TCR beta chain sequences. In a later analysis, TCR nucleotide sequences were compared against IMGT/GENE-DB human TR gene sequences so that V and J genes could be assigned. In a later analysis, CDR3 sequences and most-parsimonious VDJ recombination scenarios were assigned using the TCRdist pipeline. In a later analysis, every TCR beta chain was defined by the combination of its CDR3 amino acid sequence and its V-gene family, and reads without a unique V-gene family were dropped. A later analysis removed roughly 590 highly shared, low-generation-probability nucleotide sequences to deal with suspected cross-contamination and a sequencing artifact. In a later analysis, a clonal expansion index was calculated for each public chain from normalized within-repertoire ranks of inferred template counts. In a later analysis, generation probabilities were computed using a VDJ recombination model fitted to out-of-frame rearrangements, and the results were checked against IGoR. In a later analysis, hypergeometric tests were used to score TCR-TCR, TCR-HLA and TCR-CMV co-occurrence, with a repertoire-size bias correction applied to TCR pairs. False discovery rates were estimated in a later analysis by permuting HLA or CMV assignments 20 times. A later analysis grouped co-occurring TCRs with DBSCAN, adding TCRdist sequence similarity when clustering within HLA-allele-positive subsets. Repertoires with fewer than 30,000 or more than 120,000 public chains were left out of co-occurrence clustering, as were about five repertoires with anomalous nucleotide sharing. TCRdb retrieved this table from immuneACCESS and kept in-frame rearrangements only. Not all clones are present; in checked studies, unresolved V genes account for under half, and no reason is known for the remainder. V, J and clone size were drawn from that table, and D and trimming were deduced from the DNA. The sample table lists over 200,000 clones, approximately 82% of them with a count of one. The ten largest clonotypes hold roughly 0.58% of the sample.

This TCR came from a middle-aged woman in good health and CMV-seronegative. Sequencing was carried out using PBMCs. In this chain, TRBV5-1 is recombined with TRBJ2-1, with 9 bases in between that match TRBD2. CDR3 reads: CASSFGAGGYNEQFF. The sequenced DNA is TGCGCCAGCAGCTTTGGAGCGGGGGGATACAATGAGCAGTTCTTC.